Ten or more counts support the clone carrying this T cell receptor (beta chain). The antigen is unknown. The investigators amplified TCR beta CDR3 regions from RNA transcripts. Researchers ran a first-round RT-PCR on the TCR CDR3 using the HTBI primer set. MiXCR, applied by TCRdb to the multiplex PCR reads, yields one record per CDR3 protein. The data contain 700,000 to 850,000 distinct CDR3 sequences, 30% to 40% of them singletons. Trimming removed 7 bases at V and 3 bases at J, with 12 bases between. Per germline, CDR1 LGHNA and CDR2 YSLEER. The CDR3 runs to 14 residues. The patients, who ranged from 18 to 65 in age, presented with newly diagnosed hyperthyroidism lasting under 2 months. The data originate from a study of T cells in Graves' hyperthyroidism and ophthalmopathy. General study results and limits: Peripheral blood also featured most of the thyroid clonotypes expanded above 0.001. The model made its ophthalmopathy prediction, and onset followed a median approximately six months later.

Material: blood. The chain is built from TRBV4-3 and TRBJ2-2; D uncertain. This sequence originates from a woman between 35 and 50 years old with Graves' hyperthyroidism. CDR3 loop: CASTPQAHTGELFF. CDR3 nucleotide sequence: TGCGCCAGCACCCCGCAAGCCCACACCGGGGAGCTGTTTTTT.